This record looks at one TCR beta chain sequence and its context. It has no known antigen specificity. No base quality values were provided; no much bigger clone lies one nucleotide off. V loses 6 bases of germline sequence and J loses 6 bases, and the interval between the two ends is 11 bases. The germline V gene sets CDR1 to MGHDK and CDR2 to SYGVNS. From cysteine to phenylalanine, the CDR3 is 13 amino acids long. Left in the record is the CDR3 DNA by itself, 39 bases read in frame from the first base. The intended sense of this specimen's time point label: 6 months after combined kidney and bone marrow transplant. The transplants used related donors along with nonmyeloablative bone marrow transplantation, and in the human trials mixed chimerism was transient. Thawed PBMCs were FACS-sorted into unstimulated Tregs (CD4+CD25+CD127-), CD4+ non-Tregs (CD4+CD25-), CD4 cells and CD8 cells. 4 combined kidney and bone marrow transplant recipients from the ITN036ST trial were included as patients, and samples were available only from these trial subjects. Healthy control blood was separated into PBMCs by Ficoll density gradient and cryopreserved, and patient PBMCs were collected both before and after transplant.

The record originates from a study of Tregs in tolerant kidney transplant recipients (dated by TCRdb to about 2019). Regarding the complete study: Before combined kidney and bone marrow transplantation, this study identified donor-specific regulatory T cells using TCRbeta sequencing and then followed those same cells after transplant.

What the work shows at the level of the full study, not this receptor alone: Expanding Tregs with activated donor B cells appeared to identify the most biologically relevant and donor-specific TCRbeta repertoire. Biological reproducibility was not directly assessed, although technical replication error appeared to be minimal. In tolerant patients, the expansion of donor-specific Tregs was greater than global Treg expansion, suggesting that the expansion was antigen-driven rather than nonspecific. For some patients the PCR primers changed over time, which made it impossible to compare the samples from those patients at the nucleotide level. Because the study included only a small number of patients, the results must be confirmed in larger populations and under other immunosuppression protocols.

For TCRbeta CDR3 sequencing, genomic DNA was extracted from sorted cells using the QIAGEN DNeasy Blood and Tissue Kit. High-throughput TCRbeta CDR3 sequencing was carried out commercially through immunoSEQ, with PCR amplification with bias correction and internal controls included. In the original analysis: A unique productive TCRbeta sequence was defined by the CDR3 nucleotide sequence when primers matched, and otherwise by the CDR3 amino acid sequence together with the Vbeta and Jbeta genes. Sorting error was corrected by removing sequences shared between sorted populations at a frequency ratio of 2:1 or less, and the remaining shared sequences were assigned to the higher population. A sequence counted as donor-reactive if, in CFSE-low cells, the sequence had a frequency of at least 0.01% and was expanded at least 5-fold compared with unstimulated cells. Repertoire divergence was quantified by Jensen-Shannon divergence using the top 100 TCRbeta sequences ranked by frequency. For any sample with multiple sequencing runs, sorting error was corrected in each run separately before the runs were pooled. TCRdb obtained this table from immuneACCESS and retained in-frame rearrangements with V and J assigned. These tables miss some clones; where compared with another copy, unresolved V genes account for less than half of the shortfall, and the remainder is unexplained. Clone size and the V and J calls come from that table; the DNA yielded D and trimming. The sample table holds approximately 60,000 clones, of which around 87% were seen once. The top ten constitute about 4% of the sample.

The sample here was CD4+ T cells from blood (PBMCs), taken 6 months after the transplant. The sequence was obtained from a human patient who received a combined kidney and bone marrow transplant. A transplant means some T cells may be of graft donor rather than patient origin. This chain is built from TRBV25-1 and TRBJ2-2, and perhaps TRBD2 as D gene, on 5 matching bases. The CDR3 reads as follows: CASSQDFAGELFF. The nucleotide sequence reads TGTGCCAGCAGCCAGGACTTCGCCGGGGAGCTGTTTTTT. The CDR3 plus the reference TRBV25-1 and TRBJ2-2 genes for the other parts give the full variable domain: EADIYQTPRYLVIGTGKKITLECSQTMGHDKMYWYQQDPGMELHLIHYSYGVNSTEKGDLSSESTVSRIRTEHFPLTLESARPSHTSQYLCASSQDFAGELFFGEGSRLTVL.